The present entry profiles one T cell receptor (beta chain) with its context. Its antigen is not known. The CDR3 totals 17 residues. From germline, CDR1 is SGDLS and CDR2 YYNGEE. With 0 bases removed from V and 0 bases from J, the gap between germline ends came to 12 bases. This specimen comes from a study of CD8 T cells in ankylosing spondylitis. Findings and caveats of the study: Significant enrichment of disease-linked clones was reported in matched ankylosing spondylitis synovial fluid.

Using its own MiXCR run on the 5' RACE reads, TCRdb lists one record per CDR3 protein. The sample lists 300,000 to 400,000 distinct CDR3 sequences; roughly 20% were seen once. The sample was blood, either unsorted or a sorted T cell fraction (not recorded which). This clonotype was sampled from a male donor with ankylosing spondylitis or in good health (not recorded which). The chain combines TRBV9 with TRBJ1-4; D not certain. CDR3 loop: CASSVDGGGATNEKLFF. Here the CDR3 DNA reads TGTGCCAGCAGCGTAGACGGAGGCGGTGCAACTAATGAAAAACTGTTTTTT. Combining the CDR3 with reference TRBV9 and TRBJ1-4 gives the whole variable domain DSGVTQTPKHLITATGQRVTLRCSPRSGDLSVYWYQQSLDQGLQFLIQYYNGEERAKGNILERFSAQQFPDLHSELNLSSLELGDSALYFCASSVDGGGATNEKLFFGSGTQLSVL.